Sequencing of this TCR beta chain was carried out in a study of T cell changes during pregnancy in multiple sclerosis. CDR3 length equals 14 residues. Germline V gives CDR1 SNHLY, CDR2 FYNNEI. V was pared by 8 bases and J by 5 bases, with 18 bases between. Sequencing was performed with immunoSEQ multiplex PCR; in TCRdb, only in-frame clones are kept and a portion is missing. The sample carries roughly 93,000 clones, approximately 90% recorded once. The receptor was derived from a female donor in good health, enrolled as a control in a pregnancy study. The rearrangement links TRBV2 to TRBJ1-2; perhaps TRBD1 as D (5 bases). Sample: peripheral blood, taken in the first trimester of pregnancy. DNA for the CDR3: TGTGCCAGCCTAGTTTCCGGGGGTAGGTATGGCTACACCTTC. It encodes CASLVSGGRYGYTF.